Each of the 32 T cell receptor beta chains below was sequenced from the same sample in a study of blood T cells in healthy people across ages. Primers used in a second PCR of roughly 6 to 11 cycles were a sample-barcoded 5' primer and a J-beta primer mix. Each CDR3 protein gets one entry after TCRdb re-called the 5' RACE reads with MiXCR. The sample includes about 720,000 distinct CDR3 sequences, 20% to 30% of them seen just once. Separately, the same data were catalogued under a study of T cells of mothers and their children.

The specimen was blood. The receptors derive from a boy aged 5-17 years in good health.

This clonotype came up a few times. The chain combines TRBV7-6 with TRBJ2-6, with a weak D call TRBD1 (6 bases). V shed 5 bases and J shed 0 bases, with 14 bases lying between them. The CDR3 spans 17 residues. Per the germline V gene, CDR1 is SGHVS and CDR2 is FNYEAQ. CDR3 in amino acids: CASSLQGSSSGANVLTF. CDR3 nucleotide sequence: TGTGCCAGCAGCCTACAGGGTTCCAGCTCTGGGGCCAACGTCCTGACTTTC.

J is TRBJ1-6 and V is TRBV20-1, with TRBD1 identical over 9 bases. The germline gives CDR1 DFQATT, CDR2 SNEGSKA (reference sequence). This CDR3 comprises 15 residues. The V and J ends lost 0 bases and 9 bases, in that order; junction bases with no gene match: 6. In nucleotides, the CDR3 is TGCAGTGCTAGAGATCGAGGGACAGGGAGTTCACCCCTCCACTTT. It yields the protein CSARDRGTGSSPLHF.

The chain combines TRBV2 with TRBJ1-6, with TRBD1 identical over 11 bases. The germline CDR1 and CDR2 sequences are SNHLY and FYNNEI. CDR3 length equals 14 residues. The ends lost 6 bases at V and 9 bases at J; junction bases unmatched: 4. CDR3 nucleotide sequence: TGTGCCAGCAGGGGTGGACAGGGGGCTTCACCCCTCCACTTT. Amino acids: CASRGGQGASPLHF.

This clonotype has just one count. This rearrangement joins TRBV18 to TRBJ2-1; a possible D gene is TRBD1 (5 bases). This CDR3 has 11 residues. From germline, CDR1 is KGHSH and CDR2 LQKENI. V lost 3 bases to trimming and J lost 10 bases, with 7 bases between them. This CDR3 reads CASSPTVEQFF. CDR3 nucleotide sequence: TGTGCCAGCTCACCGACAGTGGAGCAGTTCTTC.

This clonotype was detected a few times. This rearrangement joins TRBV12-3 or TRBV12-4 to TRBJ1-2, with unresolved D. Between the trimmed V and J ends, which lost 5 bases and 4 bases, there was a span of 8 bases. This CDR3 region has 12 residues. CDR3 nucleotide sequence: TGTGCCAGCAGTCACAGCGGCTATGGCTACACCTTC. This gives the protein CASSHSGYGYTF.

V usage is TRBV7-3 and J usage is TRBJ2-6; D may be TRBD1 (6 bases). The CDR3 spans 17 residues. In germline, CDR1 is SGHTA, CDR2 FQGTGA. V was cut by 5 bases and J by 0 bases, with 14 bases left in between. As DNA, the CDR3 is TGTGCCAGCAGCCCACAGGGATGGTACTCTGGGGCCAACGTCCTGACTTTC. Translation gives CASSPQGWYSGANVLTF.

This rearrangement joins TRBV29-1 to TRBJ1-2; 11 bases align to TRBD1. J gave up 7 bases and V 5 bases, and 6 bases lay outside the gene matches. The CDR3 has 13 amino acids. Looked up from germline, CDR1 is SQVTM and CDR2 is ANQGSEA. The CDR3 sequence is CSVWDRGVLGYTF. The CDR3 bases are TGCAGCGTTTGGGACAGGGGGGTCCTTGGCTACACCTTC. The full variable domain, in which reference TRBV29-1 and TRBJ1-2 provide the parts outside the CDR3, is SAVISQKPSRDICQRGTSLTIQCQVDSQVTMMFWYRQQPGQSLTLIATANQGSEATYESGFVIDKFPISRPNLTFSTLTVSNMSPEDSSIYLCSVWDRGVLGYTFGSGTRLTVV.

The genes are TRBV29-1 and TRBJ2-2; D is undetermined. Germline V gene data show CDR1 as SQVTM and CDR2 as ANQGSEA. Trimming cost V 7 bases and J 0 bases, with 9 bases left between them. The CDR3 has 13 residues. In nucleotides, the CDR3 is TGCAGCGCCCTTACAACGAACACCGGGGAGCTGTTTTTT. Encoded protein: CSALTTNTGELFF.

With respect to this clonotype: Its ends do not fully match the called genes, so a read error is possible. V is TRBV20-1 and J is TRBJ1-1; D gene unclear. The CDR3 has 13 amino acids. Germline CDR1 is DFQATT and CDR2 is SNEGSKA (reference sequence). The CDR3 DNA reads TGCAGTGCTAGGTCGGGGTTTGGTACTGAGGCTTTCTTT. This encodes CSARSGFGTEAFF.

CDR3 loop: CASSSPGSGAYEQYF. For the CDR3, the DNA is TGTGCCAGCAGCTCCCCGGGGAGCGGCGCCTACGAGCAGTACTTC. This rearrangement joins TRBV3-1 to TRBJ2-7; possible D gene TRBD2, 5 bases. V shed 5 bases and J shed 2 bases, with 16 bases lying between them. Germline V gives CDR1 LGHDT, CDR2 YNNKEL (reference sequence). The CDR3 totals 15 residues.

J is TRBJ2-1 and V is TRBV7-3; 7 nucleotides agree with TRBD2. The tail of the sequence fits TRBJ2-7 better, so the J call may be wrong. In germline, CDR1 is SGHTA, CDR2 FQGTGA. The CDR3 spans 15 residues. Written as DNA, the CDR3 is TGTGCCAGCAGCTTAACTGGGCTAGCGGCCTACGAGCAGTACTTC. Protein product: CASSLTGLAAYEQYF.

Regarding this clonotype: This clone may be a read error of a much larger clone one base away. The V and J genes are TRBV20-1 and TRBJ2-5; a weak D match, TRBD1 (5 bases). V was shortened by 2 bases and J by 7 bases, with 17 bases between the two germline ends. This CDR3 has 14 amino acids. Looked up from germline, CDR1 is DFQATT and CDR2 is SNEGSKA (reference sequence). This CDR3 is CSARQFQGRVTQYF. The CDR3 nucleotides are TGCAGTGCTAGACAGTTCCAGGGTCGCGTGACCCAGTACTTC.

This clonotype was detected only a few times. The chain has TRBV20-1 and TRBJ2-6; D gene unclear. Trimming took off 6 bases at V and 0 bases at J, with 9 bases between the two ends. The CDR3 spans 14 residues. Germline CDR1 is DFQATT and CDR2 is SNEGSKA (reference sequence). In DNA, the CDR3 is TGCAGTGCGTTAGTATACTCTGGGGCCAACGTCCTGACTTTC. This translates into CSALVYSGANVLTF.

This clonotype has only a few counts. This chain connects TRBV28 to TRBJ1-2, with D maybe TRBD1 (6 bases). Trimming pared 4 bases from V and 7 bases from J, leaving 10 bases between. The CDR3 has 12 amino acids. Looked up from germline, CDR1 is MDHEN and CDR2 is SYDVKM. The CDR3: CASSSQGFGYTF. CDR3 nucleotides: TGTGCCAGCAGTTCACAGGGTTTTGGCTACACCTTC.

J is TRBJ1-2 and V is TRBV29-1; D not resolved. Trimming took 0 bases from V and 1 from J, leaving 6 bases between them. CDR3 size: 13 residues. Germline loops: CDR1 SQVTM, CDR2 ANQGSEA. The CDR3 bases are TGCAGCGTTGAAGATGGAGATAACTATGGCTACACCTTC. Protein: CSVEDGDNYGYTF.

This clonotype showed up just a few times. The chain is built from TRBV28 and TRBJ2-3; D not certain. Trimming stripped 5 bases from V and 2 bases from J, with 14 bases between. Germline loops: CDR1 MDHEN, CDR2 SYDVKM. The CDR3 has 15 residues. The CDR3 DNA is TGTGCCAGCAGTGAACCCCAACAATACACAGATACGCAGTATTTT. This gives the protein CASSEPQQYTDTQYF.

The J gene is TRBJ1-2, the V gene TRBV4-3; 8 bases align to TRBD1. The V gene's germline CDR1 is LGHNA and CDR2 YSLEER. CDR3 length: 14 amino acids. V gave up 0 bases and J gave up 6 bases; unmatched junction bases: 3. CDR3 loop: CASSQDRGRDGYTF. Here the CDR3 DNA reads TGCGCCAGCAGCCAAGACAGGGGGCGGGATGGCTACACCTTC.

The rearrangement uses TRBV28 and TRBJ2-3; 8 positions match TRBD1. This CDR3 spans 14 amino acids. Germline CDR1 and CDR2: MDHEN and SYDVKM. V lost 3 bases and J lost 7; bases outside the gene matches: 6. In DNA, the CDR3 is TGTGCCAGCAGTTTCGGACAGGGATCAAATACGCAGTATTTT. This translates into CASSFGQGSNTQYF.

This clonotype has only a few counts. The CDR3, as DNA: TGTGCCAGCAGCCCCAGCGAATCAACTAATGAAAAACTGTTTTTT. As protein: CASSPSESTNEKLFF. The chain has TRBV7-9 and TRBJ1-4; D is unresolved. Germline V gene lookup returns CDR1 SEHNR and CDR2 FQNEAQ (reference sequence). This CDR3 region has 15 residues. The V end was cut by 5 bases, the J end by 0 bases, with 10 bases between.

The chain links TRBV6-5 to TRBJ1-5; 8 nucleotides match TRBD1. V was clipped by 5 bases and J by 2 bases; unmatched bases: 5. The CDR3 has 15 amino acids. Germline-derived CDR1 and CDR2 are MNHEY and SVGAGI. This chain's CDR3 is CASSTDRAGNQPQHF. In nucleotides, the CDR3 is TGTGCCAGCAGTACGGACAGGGCAGGCAATCAGCCCCAGCATTTT.

The chain combines TRBV4-1 with TRBJ1-5; D is ambiguous. V lost 1 base and J lost 7, with 11 bases in between. The germline V gene encodes CDR1 MGHRA and CDR2 YSYEKL. This CDR3 comprises 14 residues. CDR3 sequence reads: CASSQGLVVQPQHF. The CDR3, as DNA: TGCGCCAGCAGCCAAGGGCTTGTCGTCCAGCCCCAGCATTTT.

CDR3 region: CASSLGQNTDTQYF. In DNA form, the CDR3 reads TGTGCCAGCAGTTTAGGACAGAACACAGATACGCAGTATTTT. The J gene is TRBJ2-3, the V gene TRBV28; D is perhaps TRBD1 (6 bases). Deletions cut 2 bases from V and 2 bases from J, with 8 bases between. Germline values: CDR1 MDHEN, CDR2 SYDVKM. CDR3 size: 14 residues.

The chain joins TRBV7-8 to TRBJ1-6; weak D call: TRBD1 (5 bases). The CDR3 contains 13 residues. The V end lost 2 bases, the J end lost 16 bases, and 15 bases lay between the germline ends. The germline V gene encodes CDR1 SGHVS and CDR2 FQNEAQ. The DNA of the CDR3 is TGTGCCAGCAGCTTACCGATTTCCGACAGTCTCCACTTT. The encoded protein is CASSLPISDSLHF.

V usage is TRBV20-1 and J usage is TRBJ2-5; no clear D gene. Judging by the DNA end, TRBJ2-7 fits better; the J call may be wrong. Germline V gene data show CDR1 as DFQATT and CDR2 as SNEGSKA (reference sequence). This CDR3 spans 12 amino acids. In DNA, the CDR3 is TGCAGTGCTAGAGTTCCCGTATACGAGCAGTACTTC. This encodes CSARVPVYEQYF.

The V gene is TRBV4-1, the J gene TRBJ2-1; 7 bases are a match to TRBD2. Germline CDR1 MGHRA, CDR2 YSYEKL. The CDR3 loop spans 14 amino acids. Trimming at V came to 1 base and at J to 13 bases, leaving 10 bases not matched to a gene. The CDR3 loop reads CASSQVGSGLNQFF. CDR3 nucleotides: TGCGCCAGCAGCCAAGTTGGGTCGGGACTAAATCAGTTCTTC.

This sequence joins TRBV28 and TRBJ2-5; unclear D gene. Germline CDR1 reads MDHEN; CDR2 reads SYDVKM. The V end lost 8 bases, the J end lost 4 bases, and 5 bases lay between the germline ends. There are 10 residues in the CDR3. The CDR3 nucleotides read TGTGCCAGCTGGGGAGAGACCCAGTACTTC. This encodes CASWGETQYF.

The chain links TRBV2 to TRBJ2-1; D assignment may be TRBD1 or TRBD2 (5 bases each). The CDR3 contains 14 residues. Germline lookup yields CDR1 SNHLY and CDR2 FYNNEI. The germline V and J ends were trimmed by 7 bases and 9 bases, with 19 bases remaining between them. The DNA for the CDR3 is TGTGCCAGCATCAAATCGAGAGGGGCGATTGAGCAGTTCTTC. Translated: CASIKSRGAIEQFF.

The V gene is TRBV14, the J gene TRBJ2-7; TRBD1 is a possible D gene (5 bases). This CDR3 region has 14 residues. Trimming removed 4 bases from V and 0 bases from J, with 10 bases in between. The germline gives CDR1 SGHDN, CDR2 FVKESK. The CDR3 sequence: CASSRATVSYEQYF. The CDR3 bases are TGTGCCAGCAGCCGCGCGACAGTCTCCTACGAGCAGTACTTC.

This clonotype turned up a few times. This chain connects TRBV12-3 or TRBV12-4 to TRBJ2-3; TRBD2 might be the D (6 bases). The length of the CDR3 is 14 residues. V was trimmed by 5 bases and J by 3 bases, leaving 12 bases between them. The CDR3 spells CASSPPSATDTQYF. CDR3 coding DNA: TGTGCCAGCAGTCCACCTAGCGCGACAGATACGCAGTATTTT.

A few counts support this clonotype. V is TRBV15 and J is TRBJ1-2; D unresolved. CDR1 and CDR2 from the germline V gene are LNHNV and YYDKDF (reference sequence). The CDR3 is made up of 14 amino acids. Trimming shortened V by 0 bases and J by 3 bases, and 8 bases separated the two germline ends. The CDR3 DNA is TGTGCCACCAGCAGAGATCAGGAGCACTATGGCTACACCTTC. Translated, it gives CATSRDQEHYGYTF. The full variable domain, in which reference TRBV15 and TRBJ1-2 provide the parts outside the CDR3, is DAMVIQNPRYQVTQFGKPVTLSCSQTLNHNVMYWYQQKSSQAPKLLFHYYDKDFNNEADTPDNFQSRRPNTSFCFLDIRSPGLGDTAMYLCATSRDQEHYGYTFGSGTRLTVV.

This clonotype came up a few times. The chain combines TRBV28 with TRBJ1-5, with D maybe TRBD1 (5 bases). The CDR3 consists of 13 residues. V lost 5 bases and J 6 bases, leaving 11 bases between the germline ends. The V gene's germline CDR1 is MDHEN and CDR2 SYDVKM. The CDR3 is CASSPVGTQPQHF. Written as DNA, the CDR3 is TGTGCCAGCAGTCCCGTGGGGACTCAGCCCCAGCATTTT.

This clonotype has just a few counts. This chain's CDR3 is CASSSSGAPTYEQYF. The CDR3 DNA reads as TGTGCCAGCAGCTCGTCCGGGGCTCCGACCTACGAGCAGTACTTC. This sequence joins TRBV11-2 and TRBJ2-7; D may be TRBD1 or TRBD2 (5 bases each). Germline V CDR1 and CDR2: SGHAT, FQNNGV. The CDR3 spans 15 residues. V was shortened by 4 bases and J by 2 bases, with 15 bases between the two germline ends. The full variable domain, with the rest looked up from reference TRBV11-2 and TRBJ2-7, is EAGVAQSPRYKIIEKRQSVAFWCNPISGHATLYWYQQILGQGPKLLIQFQNNGVVDDSQLPKDRFSAERLKGVDSTLKIQPAKLEDSAVYLCASSSSGAPTYEQYFGPGTRLTVT.